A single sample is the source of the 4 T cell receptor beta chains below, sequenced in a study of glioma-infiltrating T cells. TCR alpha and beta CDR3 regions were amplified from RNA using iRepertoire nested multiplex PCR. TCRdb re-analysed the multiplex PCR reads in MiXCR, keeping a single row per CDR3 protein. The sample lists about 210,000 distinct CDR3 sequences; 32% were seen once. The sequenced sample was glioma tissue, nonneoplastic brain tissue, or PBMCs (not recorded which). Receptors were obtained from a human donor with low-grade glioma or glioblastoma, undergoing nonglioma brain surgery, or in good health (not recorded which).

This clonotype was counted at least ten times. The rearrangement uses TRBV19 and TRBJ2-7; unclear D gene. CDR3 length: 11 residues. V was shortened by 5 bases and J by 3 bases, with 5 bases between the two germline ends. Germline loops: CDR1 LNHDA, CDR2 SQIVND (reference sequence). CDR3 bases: TGTGCCAGTAGTGCCGGCTACGAGCAGTACTTC. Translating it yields CASSAGYEQYF. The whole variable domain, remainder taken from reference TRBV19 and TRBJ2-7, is DGGITQSPKYLFRKEGQNVTLSCEQNLNHDAMYWYRQDPGQGLRLIYYSQIVNDFQKGDIAEGYSVSREKKESFPLTVTSAQKNPTAFYLCASSAGYEQYFGPGTRLTVT.

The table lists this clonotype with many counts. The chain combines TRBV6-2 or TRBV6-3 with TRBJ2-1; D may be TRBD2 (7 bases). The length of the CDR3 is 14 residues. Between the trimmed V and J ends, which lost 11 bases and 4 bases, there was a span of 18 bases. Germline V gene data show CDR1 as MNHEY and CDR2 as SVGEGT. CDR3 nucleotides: TGTGCCCCCAGGGGCGGGAGTGCGTACAATGAGCAGTTCTTC. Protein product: CAPRGGSAYNEQFF.

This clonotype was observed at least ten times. CDR3 sequence reads: CASSPQRRETEQFF. The DNA of the CDR3 is TGTGCCAGCAGCCCCCAGCGGCGGGAGACTGAGCAGTTCTTC. The chain couples TRBV7-2 to TRBJ2-1, with 7 positions matching TRBD2. The V gene's germline CDR1 is SGHTA and CDR2 FQGNSA. The CDR3 runs to 14 residues. V trimming: 5 bases; J trimming: 9 bases; junction bases outside the gene matches: 10.

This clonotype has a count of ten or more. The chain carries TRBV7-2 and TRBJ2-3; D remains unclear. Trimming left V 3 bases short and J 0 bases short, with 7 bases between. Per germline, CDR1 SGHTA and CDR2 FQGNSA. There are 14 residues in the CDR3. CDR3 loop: CASSFTSSTDTQYF. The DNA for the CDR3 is TGTGCCAGCAGCTTCACTTCCAGCACAGATACGCAGTATTTT.